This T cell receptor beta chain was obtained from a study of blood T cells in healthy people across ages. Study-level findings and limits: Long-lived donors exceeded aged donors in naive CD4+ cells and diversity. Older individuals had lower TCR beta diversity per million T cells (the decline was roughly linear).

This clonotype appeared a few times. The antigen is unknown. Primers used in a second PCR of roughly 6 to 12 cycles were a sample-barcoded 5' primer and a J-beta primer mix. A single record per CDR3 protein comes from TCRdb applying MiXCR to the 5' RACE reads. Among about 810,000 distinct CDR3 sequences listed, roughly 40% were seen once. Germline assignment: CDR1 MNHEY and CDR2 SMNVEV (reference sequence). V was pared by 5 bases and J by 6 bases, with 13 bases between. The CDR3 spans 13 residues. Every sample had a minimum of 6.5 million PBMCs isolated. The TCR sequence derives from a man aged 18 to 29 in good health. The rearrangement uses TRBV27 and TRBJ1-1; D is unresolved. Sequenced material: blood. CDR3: CASSPRGSAEAFF. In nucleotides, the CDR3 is TGTGCCAGCAGTCCACGGGGTTCCGCTGAAGCTTTCTTT.